This TCR beta chain came from a study of monozygotic twins with inflammatory bowel disease. Researchers generated cDNA in eight separate reactions per sample. Reanalyzing the 5' RACE reads, TCRdb keeps one entry per CDR3 protein, without DNA. The sample data list about 380,000 distinct CDR3 sequences. Germline lookup yields CDR1 LNHDA and CDR2 SQIVND (reference sequence). The CDR3 is 15 residues long. The specimen sequenced was blood. This sequence joins TRBV19 and TRBJ1-2; TCRdb's D call of TRBD1 is untestable without DNA. This clonotype was obtained from a human donor with ulcerative colitis or Crohn's disease, or a healthy co-twin of an affected twin (not recorded which). CDR3 residues: CASSATGGHLYGYTF.